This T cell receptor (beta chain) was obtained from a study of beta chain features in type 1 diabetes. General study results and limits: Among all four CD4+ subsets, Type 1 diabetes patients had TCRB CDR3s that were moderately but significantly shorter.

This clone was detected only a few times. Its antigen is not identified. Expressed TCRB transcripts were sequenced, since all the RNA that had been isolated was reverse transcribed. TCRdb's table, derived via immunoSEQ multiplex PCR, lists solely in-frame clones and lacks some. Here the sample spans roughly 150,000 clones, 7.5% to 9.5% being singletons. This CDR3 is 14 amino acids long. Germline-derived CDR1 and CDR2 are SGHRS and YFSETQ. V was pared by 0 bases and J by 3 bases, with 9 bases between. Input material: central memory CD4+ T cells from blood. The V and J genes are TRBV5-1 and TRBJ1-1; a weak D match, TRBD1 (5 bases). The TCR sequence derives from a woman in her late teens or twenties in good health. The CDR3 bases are TGCGCCAGCAGCTTGGTGGACACCTACACTGAAGCTTTCTTT. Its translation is CASSLVDTYTEAFF.